These T cell receptor beta chains were read from a single sample in a study of T cells in Graves' hyperthyroidism and ophthalmopathy. Each CDR3 protein is one row after TCRdb ran MiXCR on the multiplex PCR reads. The profile covers roughly 500,000 distinct CDR3 sequences, with roughly 46% appearing a single time and under 20% taken by the ten largest. The material sequenced was peripheral blood or thyroid tissue (not recorded which). The receptors come from an adult woman with Graves' disease, either hyperthyroidism or ophthalmopathy (not recorded which). Each CDR3 is given with its conserved first and last residue. The order of the fields is clone size, J gene, V gene, D gene, CDR3 protein, CDR3 DNA. D genes are given only for firm matches. Clone size is given for some rows only: seen once, a few or many times, or a class if the clone is expanded.

abundance: few
j_gene: TRBJ1-3
v_gene: TRBV20-1
d_gene: TRBD1
CDR3aa: CSAKGQGAGNTIYF
CDR3nt: TGCAGTGCTAAGGGACAGGGAGCTGGAAACACCATATATTTT

abundance: NA
j_gene: TRBJ2-5
v_gene: TRBV27
d_gene: NA
CDR3aa: CASRGAVYF
CDR3nt: TGTGCCAGCAGGGGAGCGGTGTATTTC

abundance: NA
j_gene: TRBJ2-7
v_gene: TRBV15
d_gene: NA
CDR3aa: CATKTGSENEQYF
CDR3nt: TGTGCCACCAAAACGGGGTCTGAGAACGAGCAGTACTTC

abundance: NA
j_gene: TRBJ2-6
v_gene: TRBV9
d_gene: TRBD1
CDR3aa: CASSGSRDRPTGANVLTF
CDR3nt: TGTGCCAGCAGCGGATCCCGGGACAGACCAACTGGGGCCAACGTCCTGACTTTC

abundance: NA
j_gene: TRBJ1-5
v_gene: TRBV5-1
d_gene: NA
CDR3aa: CASSWGGGISETQHF
CDR3nt: TGCGCCAGCAGCTGGGGGGGCGGGATCTCCGAGACCCAGCATTTT

abundance: many
j_gene: TRBJ2-2
v_gene: TRBV20-1
d_gene: NA
CDR3aa: CSAREAPGNTGELFF
CDR3nt: TGCAGTGCTAGAGAGGCCCCGGGTAACACCGGGGAGCTGTTTTTT

abundance: once
j_gene: TRBJ1-4
v_gene: TRBV10-3
d_gene: TRBD1
CDR3aa: CAISADRDEKLFF
CDR3nt: TGTGCCATCAGTGCTGACAGGGATGAAAAACTGTTTTTT

abundance: NA
j_gene: TRBJ2-3
v_gene: TRBV7-3
d_gene: NA
CDR3aa: CASSPSLSTDTQYF
CDR3nt: TGTGCCAGCAGTCCAAGCCTTAGCACAGATACGCAGTATTTT

abundance: NA
j_gene: TRBJ2-7
v_gene: TRBV7-9
d_gene: NA
CDR3aa: CARSPGWGSSSNEQYF
CDR3nt: TGTGCCAGATCCCCAGGCTGGGGGAGTTCGAGCAATGAGCAGTACTTC

abundance: NA
j_gene: TRBJ1-1
v_gene: TRBV29-1
d_gene: TRBD1
CDR3aa: CSALNRGGDTEAFF
CDR3nt: TGCAGCGCCCTAAACAGGGGGGGGGACACTGAAGCTTTCTTT

abundance: few
j_gene: TRBJ1-2
v_gene: TRBV5-1
d_gene: NA
CDR3aa: CASSLEGRSDYGYTF
CDR3nt: TGCGCCAGCAGCTTGGAAGGGCGCAGCGACTATGGCTACACCTTC

abundance: many
j_gene: TRBJ1-1
v_gene: TRBV7-9
d_gene: NA
CDR3aa: CASWSWDKGMNTEAFF
CDR3nt: TGTGCCAGCTGGAGTTGGGACAAGGGCATGAACACTGAAGCTTTCTTT

abundance: NA
j_gene: TRBJ1-5
v_gene: TRBV12-3/TRBV12-4
d_gene: NA
CDR3aa: CASSFSEQPQHF
CDR3nt: TGTGCCAGCAGTTTTTCCGAACAGCCCCAGCATTTT

abundance: many
j_gene: TRBJ1-1
v_gene: TRBV10-3
d_gene: TRBD1
CDR3aa: CAISFDRGEAFF
CDR3nt: TGTGCCATCAGTTTCGACAGGGGTGAAGCTTTCTTT

abundance: many
j_gene: TRBJ2-7
v_gene: TRBV20-1
d_gene: TRBD2
CDR3aa: CSARDPSTSGYEQYF
CDR3nt: TGCAGTGCTAGAGACCCCTCGACTAGCGGGTACGAGCAGTACTTC

abundance: NA
j_gene: TRBJ1-4
v_gene: TRBV7-9
d_gene: NA
CDR3aa: CASSSRRGADTEKLFF
CDR3nt: TGTGCCAGCAGCTCCCGGCGGGGGGCTGACACTGAAAAACTGTTTTTT

abundance: many
j_gene: TRBJ2-2
v_gene: TRBV9
d_gene: NA
CDR3aa: CASSVGARVPRELFF
CDR3nt: TGTGCCAGCAGCGTAGGAGCTAGAGTCCCCCGGGAGCTGTTTTTT

abundance: NA
j_gene: TRBJ2-7
v_gene: TRBV4-1
d_gene: NA
CDR3aa: CASSQLPGQFYEQYF
CDR3nt: TGCGCCAGCAGCCAACTTCCCGGACAGTTCTACGAGCAGTACTTC

abundance: few
j_gene: TRBJ1-6
v_gene: TRBV28
d_gene: TRBD1
CDR3aa: CASSRDREGDSPLHF
CDR3nt: TGTGCCAGCAGTCGAGACAGGGAGGGCGATTCACCCCTCCACTTT

abundance: NA
j_gene: TRBJ1-1
v_gene: TRBV10-3
d_gene: TRBD1
CDR3aa: CAITRQGGNTEAFF
CDR3nt: TGTGCCATCACCAGACAGGGAGGGAACACTGAAGCTTTCTTT

abundance: NA
j_gene: TRBJ1-1
v_gene: TRBV7-8
d_gene: TRBD1
CDR3aa: CASSLVDRANTEAFF
CDR3nt: TGTGCCAGCAGCTTAGTAGACAGGGCGAACACTGAAGCTTTCTTT

abundance: many
j_gene: TRBJ2-7
v_gene: TRBV7-2
d_gene: NA
CDR3aa: CASYISPLEQYF
CDR3nt: TGTGCCAGCTACATTAGTCCCTTAGAGCAGTACTTC

abundance: many
j_gene: TRBJ2-5
v_gene: TRBV20-1
d_gene: NA
CDR3aa: CSARIWADQETQYF
CDR3nt: TGCAGTGCTAGAATATGGGCAGACCAAGAGACCCAGTACTTC

abundance: many
j_gene: TRBJ1-2
v_gene: TRBV30
d_gene: NA
CDR3aa: CAWSEPLGYTF
CDR3nt: TGTGCCTGGAGTGAACCGCTGGGCTACACCTTC

abundance: NA
j_gene: TRBJ2-5
v_gene: TRBV29-1
d_gene: NA
CDR3aa: CSVDRDKVGEGETQYF
CDR3nt: TGCAGCGTTGACCGGGACAAGGTGGGCGAGGGAGAGACCCAGTACTTC

abundance: NA
j_gene: TRBJ2-2
v_gene: TRBV10-3
d_gene: NA
CDR3aa: CAIRAGGHTGELFF
CDR3nt: TGTGCCATCAGGGCCGGGGGCCACACCGGGGAGCTGTTTTTT

abundance: NA
j_gene: TRBJ2-3
v_gene: TRBV7-6
d_gene: TRBD2
CDR3aa: CASSQQPGTSPTDTQYF
CDR3nt: TGTGCCAGCAGCCAACAACCAGGGACTAGCCCCACAGATACGCAGTATTTT

abundance: NA
j_gene: TRBJ1-4
v_gene: TRBV15
d_gene: NA
CDR3aa: CATSHPREANEKLFF
CDR3nt: TGTGCCACCAGCCATCCCCGGGAGGCTAATGAAAAACTGTTTTTT

abundance: NA
j_gene: TRBJ2-2
v_gene: TRBV15
d_gene: TRBD1
CDR3aa: CATSGDRVYAGELFF
CDR3nt: TGTGCCACCAGCGGGGACAGGGTGTACGCCGGGGAGCTGTTTTTT

abundance: NA
j_gene: TRBJ1-2
v_gene: TRBV7-2
d_gene: NA
CDR3aa: CASSLALGRSGYTF
CDR3nt: TGTGCCAGCAGCTTAGCTTTGGGGAGGAGTGGCTACACCTTC

abundance: NA
j_gene: TRBJ1-5
v_gene: TRBV24-1
d_gene: NA
CDR3aa: CATSDGELNESQHF
CDR3nt: TGTGCCACCAGTGATGGGGAACTCAATGAGTCCCAGCATTTT

abundance: many
j_gene: TRBJ1-2
v_gene: TRBV14
d_gene: NA
CDR3aa: CASSPDSSYGYTF
CDR3nt: TGTGCCAGCAGCCCCGACAGCAGCTATGGCTACACCTTC

abundance: few
j_gene: TRBJ1-6
v_gene: TRBV5-6
d_gene: NA
CDR3aa: CASSSTWGGDSPLHF
CDR3nt: TGTGCCAGCAGCTCTACCTGGGGGGGCGATTCACCCCTCCACTTT

abundance: NA
j_gene: TRBJ1-5
v_gene: TRBV7-3
d_gene: TRBD1
CDR3aa: CASSSGQGHGQPQHF
CDR3nt: TGTGCCAGCAGCTCGGGACAGGGTCATGGGCAGCCCCAGCATTTT

abundance: many
j_gene: TRBJ2-6
v_gene: TRBV29-1
d_gene: NA
CDR3aa: CSGRTGANVLTF
CDR3nt: TGCAGCGGCAGGACTGGGGCCAACGTCCTGACTTTC

abundance: few
j_gene: TRBJ1-5
v_gene: TRBV11-2
d_gene: NA
CDR3aa: CASSYVNQPQHF
CDR3nt: TGTGCCAGCAGCTACGTCAATCAGCCCCAGCATTTT

abundance: NA
j_gene: TRBJ2-1
v_gene: TRBV24-1
d_gene: NA
CDR3aa: CATGDKNMQFF
CDR3nt: TGTGCGACGGGGGACAAAAACATGCAGTTCTTC

abundance: many
j_gene: TRBJ2-5
v_gene: TRBV6-6
d_gene: TRBD2
CDR3aa: CASSEEAGGRETQYF
CDR3nt: TGTGCCAGCAGTGAAGAGGCGGGAGGGAGGGAGACCCAGTACTTC

abundance: NA
j_gene: TRBJ2-2
v_gene: TRBV7-8
d_gene: NA
CDR3aa: CASSPGGSWTGELFF
CDR3nt: TGTGCCAGCAGCCCTGGGGGGAGTTGGACCGGGGAGCTGTTTTTT

abundance: many
j_gene: TRBJ1-1
v_gene: TRBV3-1
d_gene: TRBD1
CDR3aa: CASSFRDSEAFF
CDR3nt: TGTGCCAGCAGCTTCCGGGACAGTGAAGCTTTCTTT

abundance: NA
j_gene: TRBJ2-2
v_gene: TRBV10-2
d_gene: NA
CDR3aa: CASSDGGELFF
CDR3nt: TGCGCCAGCAGTGATGGGGGGGAGCTGTTTTTT

abundance: NA
j_gene: TRBJ2-7
v_gene: TRBV7-2
d_gene: TRBD2
CDR3aa: CASSQGLAGVGEQYF
CDR3nt: TGTGCCAGCAGCCAAGGACTAGCGGGAGTCGGCGAGCAGTACTTC

abundance: many
j_gene: TRBJ1-1
v_gene: TRBV10-1
d_gene: NA
CDR3aa: CASSEMRGDAFF
CDR3nt: TGCGCCAGCAGTGAAATGAGGGGAGATGCTTTCTTT

abundance: many
j_gene: TRBJ2-7
v_gene: TRBV11-2
d_gene: NA
CDR3aa: CAINKGGGEQYF
CDR3nt: TGTGCCATCAACAAGGGGGGGGGGGAGCAGTACTTC

abundance: NA
j_gene: TRBJ2-7
v_gene: TRBV7-9
d_gene: NA
CDR3aa: CASSLVPVRYEQYF
CDR3nt: TGTGCCAGCAGCTTAGTACCCGTTCGCTACGAGCAGTACTTC

abundance: many
j_gene: TRBJ2-2
v_gene: TRBV12-3/TRBV12-4
d_gene: TRBD2
CDR3aa: CASSFAGLVYGELFF
CDR3nt: TGTGCCAGCAGTTTCGCGGGACTAGTGTACGGGGAGCTGTTTTTT

abundance: NA
j_gene: TRBJ2-5
v_gene: TRBV7-9
d_gene: TRBD2
CDR3aa: CASSPSSGRSLGGRETQYF
CDR3nt: TGTGCCAGCAGCCCCTCTAGCGGGAGGAGTTTGGGCGGCCGGGAGACCCAGTACTTC

abundance: NA
j_gene: TRBJ2-7
v_gene: TRBV29-1
d_gene: TRBD2
CDR3aa: CSLVGLAGYEQYF
CDR3nt: TGCAGCTTAGTGGGACTAGCGGGATACGAGCAGTACTTC

abundance: NA
j_gene: TRBJ1-4
v_gene: TRBV7-9
d_gene: TRBD1
CDR3aa: CASSPGQGTVF
CDR3nt: TGTGCCAGCAGCCCGGGACAGGGAACCGTCTTT

abundance: NA
j_gene: TRBJ2-5
v_gene: TRBV20-1
d_gene: NA
CDR3aa: CSAGLPQETQHF
CDR3nt: TGCAGTGCTGGACTCCCTCAAGAGACTCAGCACTTC

abundance: NA
j_gene: TRBJ2-2
v_gene: TRBV9
d_gene: NA
CDR3aa: CASSVVIGGPNTGELFF
CDR3nt: TGTGCCAGCAGCGTAGTTATAGGGGGTCCGAACACCGGGGAGCTGTTTTTT

abundance: NA
j_gene: TRBJ2-5
v_gene: TRBV6-6
d_gene: TRBD1
CDR3aa: CASSTTGGIAETQYF
CDR3nt: TGTGCCAGCAGCACAACAGGGGGAATAGCGGAGACCCAGTACTTC

abundance: NA
j_gene: TRBJ2-3
v_gene: TRBV10-3
d_gene: TRBD2
CDR3aa: CASSPWRETTDTQYF
CDR3nt: TGTGCCAGCAGTCCCTGGCGGGAGACTACAGATACGCAGTATTTT

abundance: many
j_gene: TRBJ2-5
v_gene: TRBV20-1
d_gene: NA
CDR3aa: CSARSLGNGETQYF
CDR3nt: TGCAGTGCTAGATCCCTGGGGAACGGAGAGACCCAGTACTTC

abundance: NA
j_gene: TRBJ2-3
v_gene: TRBV4-2
d_gene: TRBD2
CDR3aa: CASSHGTSGRTDTQYF
CDR3nt: TGTGCCAGCAGCCATGGGACTAGCGGGAGAACAGATACGCAGTATTTT

abundance: NA
j_gene: TRBJ2-7
v_gene: TRBV30
d_gene: TRBD1
CDR3aa: CAWSVGRGYEQYF
CDR3nt: TGTGCCTGGAGTGTGGGCAGGGGGTACGAGCAGTACTTC

abundance: many
j_gene: TRBJ2-7
v_gene: TRBV10-3
d_gene: TRBD1
CDR3aa: CATLDRGYEQYF
CDR3nt: TGTGCCACATTGGACAGGGGATACGAGCAGTACTTC

abundance: many
j_gene: TRBJ2-7
v_gene: TRBV20-1
d_gene: NA
CDR3aa: CSAPHISYGSYEQYF
CDR3nt: TGCAGTGCTCCTCACATAAGCTATGGCTCCTACGAGCAGTACTTC

abundance: NA
j_gene: TRBJ1-1
v_gene: TRBV10-1
d_gene: NA
CDR3aa: CASSESKVGTTEAFF
CDR3nt: TGCGCCAGCAGTGAGTCGAAGGTTGGGACCACTGAAGCTTTCTTT